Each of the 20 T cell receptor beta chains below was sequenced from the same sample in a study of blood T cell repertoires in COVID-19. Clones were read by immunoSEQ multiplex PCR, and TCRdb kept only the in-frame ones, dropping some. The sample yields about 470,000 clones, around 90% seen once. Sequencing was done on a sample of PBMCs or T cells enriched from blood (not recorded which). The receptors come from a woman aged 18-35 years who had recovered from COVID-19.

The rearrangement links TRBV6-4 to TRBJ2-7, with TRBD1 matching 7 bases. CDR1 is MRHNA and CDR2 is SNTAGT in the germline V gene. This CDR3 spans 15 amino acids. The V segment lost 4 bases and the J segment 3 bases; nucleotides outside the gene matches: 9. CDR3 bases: TGTGCCAGCAGTGCGGGACAGCGGAACGACTACGAGCAGTACTTC. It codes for CASSAGQRNDYEQYF.

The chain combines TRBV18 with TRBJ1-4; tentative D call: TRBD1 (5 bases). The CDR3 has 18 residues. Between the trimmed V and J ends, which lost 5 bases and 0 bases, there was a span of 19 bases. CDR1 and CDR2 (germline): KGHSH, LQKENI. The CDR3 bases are TGTGCCAGCTCATCACGGGTTCAGGGCAGCGCAACTAATGAAAAACTGTTTTTT. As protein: CASSSRVQGSATNEKLFF.

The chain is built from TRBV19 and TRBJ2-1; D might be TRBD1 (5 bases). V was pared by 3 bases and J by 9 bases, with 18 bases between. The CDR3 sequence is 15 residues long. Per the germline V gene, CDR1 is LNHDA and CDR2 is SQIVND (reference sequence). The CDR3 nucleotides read TGTGCCAGTAGTATTACACAGGATATGGGTGGTGAGCAGTTCTTC. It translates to CASSITQDMGGEQFF.

The CDR3 DNA is TGTGCCAGCCGACTCACCGGGGAGCTGTTTTTT. Residues: CASRLTGELFF. The chain couples TRBV12-3 or TRBV12-4 to TRBJ2-2; D is unclear. There are 11 residues in the CDR3. V was trimmed by 8 bases and J by 4 bases, leaving 5 bases between them.

CDR3 sequence: CASGRGTPGETQYF. Here the CDR3 DNA reads TGTGCCAGCGGGAGGGGAACCCCAGGGGAGACCCAGTACTTC. The V and J genes are TRBV6-5 and TRBJ2-5; 7 bases are shared with TRBD2. CDR1 and CDR2 (germline): MNHEY, SVGAGI. The CDR3 totals 14 residues. V shed 8 bases and J 5 bases; nucleotides not matched to a gene: 11.

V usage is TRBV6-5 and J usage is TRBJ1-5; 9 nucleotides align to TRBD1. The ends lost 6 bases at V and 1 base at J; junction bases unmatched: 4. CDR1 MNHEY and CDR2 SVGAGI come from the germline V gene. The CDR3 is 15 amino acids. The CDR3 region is CASSTGTGSNQPQHF. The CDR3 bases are TGTGCCAGCAGCACCGGGACAGGGAGCAATCAGCCCCAGCATTTT.

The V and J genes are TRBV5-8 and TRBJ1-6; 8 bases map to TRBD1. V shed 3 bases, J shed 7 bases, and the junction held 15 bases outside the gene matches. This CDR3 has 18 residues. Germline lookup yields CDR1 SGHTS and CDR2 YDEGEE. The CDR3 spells CASSSHRQGTSMNSPLHF. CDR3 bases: TGTGCCAGCAGCTCTCACCGACAGGGGACGTCGATGAATTCACCCCTCCACTTT.

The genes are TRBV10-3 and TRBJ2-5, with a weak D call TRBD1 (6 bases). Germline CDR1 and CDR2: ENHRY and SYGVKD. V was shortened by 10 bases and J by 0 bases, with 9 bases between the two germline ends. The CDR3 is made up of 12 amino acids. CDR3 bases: TGTGCCACCCGGACAGACCAAGAGACCCAGTACTTC. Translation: CATRTDQETQYF.

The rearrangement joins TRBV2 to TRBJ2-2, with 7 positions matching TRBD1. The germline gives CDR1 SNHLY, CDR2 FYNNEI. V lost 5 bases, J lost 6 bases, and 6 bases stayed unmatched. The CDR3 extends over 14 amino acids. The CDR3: CASSTRTGAGELFF. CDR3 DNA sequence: TGTGCCAGCAGTACAAGGACAGGAGCCGGGGAGCTGTTTTTT.

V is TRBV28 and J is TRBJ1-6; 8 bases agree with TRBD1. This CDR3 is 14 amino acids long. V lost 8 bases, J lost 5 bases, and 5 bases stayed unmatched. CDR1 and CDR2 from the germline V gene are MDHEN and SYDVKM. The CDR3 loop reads CASWKTGDNSPLHF. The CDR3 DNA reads TGTGCCAGCTGGAAGACAGGGGATAATTCACCCCTCCACTTT.

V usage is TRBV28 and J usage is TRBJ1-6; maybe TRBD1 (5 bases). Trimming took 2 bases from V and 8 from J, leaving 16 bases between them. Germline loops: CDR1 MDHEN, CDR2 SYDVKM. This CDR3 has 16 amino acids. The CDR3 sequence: CASSLRGDPEDSPLHF. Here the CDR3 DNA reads TGTGCCAGCAGTTTACGCGGGGACCCGGAGGATTCACCCCTCCACTTT.

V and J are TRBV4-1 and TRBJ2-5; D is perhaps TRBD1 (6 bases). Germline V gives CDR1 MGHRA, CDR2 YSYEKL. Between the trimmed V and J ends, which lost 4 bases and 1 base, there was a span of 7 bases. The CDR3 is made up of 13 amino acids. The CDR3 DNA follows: TGCGCCAGCAGCCGGACAGCCCAAGAGACCCAGTACTTC. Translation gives CASSRTAQETQYF.

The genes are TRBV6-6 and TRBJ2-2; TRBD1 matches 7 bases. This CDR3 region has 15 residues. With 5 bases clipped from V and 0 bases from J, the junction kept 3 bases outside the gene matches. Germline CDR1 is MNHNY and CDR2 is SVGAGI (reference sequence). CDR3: CASSPGQPNTGELFF. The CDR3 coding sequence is TGTGCCAGCAGTCCGGGACAGCCGAACACCGGGGAGCTGTTTTTT.

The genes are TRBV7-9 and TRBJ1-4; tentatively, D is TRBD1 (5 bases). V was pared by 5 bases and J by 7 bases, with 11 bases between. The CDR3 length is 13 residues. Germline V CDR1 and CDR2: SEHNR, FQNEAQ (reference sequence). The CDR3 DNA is TGTGCCAGCAGCCAGGACACATCTGAAAAACTGTTTTTT. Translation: CASSQDTSEKLFF. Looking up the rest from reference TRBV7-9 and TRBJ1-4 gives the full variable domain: DTGVSQNPRHKITKRGQNVTFRCDPISEHNRLYWYRQTLGQGPEFLTYFQNEAQLEKSRLLSDRFSAERPKGSFSTLEIQRTEQGDSAMYLCASSQDTSEKLFFGSGTQLSVL.

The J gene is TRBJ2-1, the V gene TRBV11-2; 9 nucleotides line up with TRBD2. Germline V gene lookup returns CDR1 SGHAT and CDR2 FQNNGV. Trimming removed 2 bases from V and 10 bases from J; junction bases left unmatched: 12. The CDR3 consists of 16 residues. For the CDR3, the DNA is TGTGCCAGCAGCTTAATCCGGCGGGGGGGCCATAGGGAGCAGTTCTTC. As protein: CASSLIRRGGHREQFF.

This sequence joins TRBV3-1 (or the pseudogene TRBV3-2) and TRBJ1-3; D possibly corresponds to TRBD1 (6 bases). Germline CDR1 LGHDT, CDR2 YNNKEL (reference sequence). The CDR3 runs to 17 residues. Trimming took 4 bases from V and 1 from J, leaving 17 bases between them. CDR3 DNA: TGTGCCAGCAGCCCCTCATTGGGGCAGGGGTCTGGAAACACCATATATTTT. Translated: CASSPSLGQGSGNTIYF.

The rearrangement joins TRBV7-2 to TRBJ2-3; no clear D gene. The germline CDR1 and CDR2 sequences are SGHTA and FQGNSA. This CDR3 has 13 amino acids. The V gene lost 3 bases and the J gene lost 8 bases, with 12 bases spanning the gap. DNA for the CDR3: TGTGCCAGCAGCTTTGACTCTAGAGGTACGCAGTATTTT. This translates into CASSFDSRGTQYF.

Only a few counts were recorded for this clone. For the CDR3, the DNA is TGTGCCAGCAGGGGACTAGCGGATTACCAAGAGACCCAGTACTTC. This encodes CASRGLADYQETQYF. V usage is TRBV11-2 and J usage is TRBJ2-5; TRBD2 matches 11 bases. Per the germline V gene, CDR1 is SGHAT and CDR2 is FQNNGV. The CDR3 consists of 15 residues. The trim removed 6 bases at V and 0 bases at J, leaving 3 bases unmatched.

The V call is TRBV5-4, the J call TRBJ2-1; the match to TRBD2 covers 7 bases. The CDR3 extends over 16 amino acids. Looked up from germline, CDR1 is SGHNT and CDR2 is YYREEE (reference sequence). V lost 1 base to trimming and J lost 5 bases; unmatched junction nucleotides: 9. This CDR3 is CASSLWKSSGNNEQFF. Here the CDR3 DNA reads TGTGCCAGCAGCTTGTGGAAATCTAGCGGAAACAATGAGCAGTTCTTC.

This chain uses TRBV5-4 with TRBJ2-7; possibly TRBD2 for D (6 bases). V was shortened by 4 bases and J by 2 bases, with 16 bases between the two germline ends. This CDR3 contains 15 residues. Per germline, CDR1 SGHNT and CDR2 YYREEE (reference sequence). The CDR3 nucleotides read TGTGCCAGCAGCCCCGGAGGGGAAACGGCCTACGAGCAGTACTTC. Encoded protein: CASSPGGETAYEQYF.